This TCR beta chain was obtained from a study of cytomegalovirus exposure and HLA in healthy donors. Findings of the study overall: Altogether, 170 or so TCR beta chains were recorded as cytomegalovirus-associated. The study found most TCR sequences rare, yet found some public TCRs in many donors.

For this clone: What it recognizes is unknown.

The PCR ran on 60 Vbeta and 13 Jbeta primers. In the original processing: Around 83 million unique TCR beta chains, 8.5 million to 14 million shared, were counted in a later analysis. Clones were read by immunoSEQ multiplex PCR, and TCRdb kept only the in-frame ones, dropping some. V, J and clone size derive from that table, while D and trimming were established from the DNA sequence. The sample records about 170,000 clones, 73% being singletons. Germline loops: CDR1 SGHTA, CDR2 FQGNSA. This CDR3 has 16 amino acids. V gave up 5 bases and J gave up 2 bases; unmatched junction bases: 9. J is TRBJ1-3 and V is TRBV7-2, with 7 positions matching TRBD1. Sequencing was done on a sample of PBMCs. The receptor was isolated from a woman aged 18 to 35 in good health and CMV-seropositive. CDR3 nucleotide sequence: TGTGCCAGCAGCCAACCCGGGACAGCGACTGGAAACACCATATATTTT. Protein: CASSQPGTATGNTIYF.